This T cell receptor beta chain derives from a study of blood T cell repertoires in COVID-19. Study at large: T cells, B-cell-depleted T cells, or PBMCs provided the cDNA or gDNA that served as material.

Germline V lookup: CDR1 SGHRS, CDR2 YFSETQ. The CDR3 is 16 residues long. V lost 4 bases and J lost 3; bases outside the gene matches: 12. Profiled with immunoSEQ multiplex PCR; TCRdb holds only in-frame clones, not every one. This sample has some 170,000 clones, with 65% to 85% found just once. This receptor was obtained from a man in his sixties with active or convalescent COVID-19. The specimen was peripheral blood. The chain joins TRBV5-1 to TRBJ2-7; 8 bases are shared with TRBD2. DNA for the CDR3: TGCGCCAGCAGCCCGGGGGGGGCGGGGACCCTCTACGAGCAGTACTTC. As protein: CASSPGGAGTLYEQYF.